This record covers a single T cell receptor beta chain. The antigen is undetermined. 13 Jbeta primers and 60 Vbeta primers were used for the PCR. In the original workflow: Later, tens of millions of unique TCR beta chains were counted in an analysis, and approximately 10 million of them were shared. Profiling relied on immunoSEQ multiplex PCR, and the TCRdb table lists in-frame clones only, not all of them. V, J and clone size derive from that table, while D and trimming were established from the DNA sequence. The sample contains hundreds of thousands of clones, approximately 70% of which appear only once. CDR3 size: 14 residues. Trimming left V 0 bases short and J 2 bases short, with 8 bases between. From germline, CDR1 is KGHSH and CDR2 LQKENI. The sample comes from a study of cytomegalovirus exposure and HLA in healthy donors. Overall study context: The study placed approximately 80% of its 398 genotyped donors in the Caucasian-associated ancestry cluster. Study findings and constraints: A later analysis showed that HLA-associated TCR beta chains had undergone more clonal expansion than equally common others. Many donors carried some public TCRs, although rarity characterized most TCR sequences.

The source material was PBMCs. The receptor was derived from a female donor in good health and CMV-seronegative. The rearrangement links TRBV18 to TRBJ2-7; D remains ambiguous. The CDR3 DNA follows: TGTGCCAGCTCACCACCCGCGCGAGCCTACGAGCAGTACTTC. The encoded protein is CASSPPARAYEQYF.